This T cell receptor beta chain was documented in a study of TIL therapy for anti-PD-1-resistant metastatic lung cancer. Findings of the study overall: This highly selected cohort may not generalize to typical lung cancer patients.

The immunoSEQ assay was v3. Using immunoSEQ multiplex PCR, the repertoire was profiled, and TCRdb retains in-frame clones only, with some absent. The data contain 40,000 to 55,000 clones, about 80% of them singletons. Time point: pre-treatment sample, taken before nivolumab and TIL therapy. On this clone itself: What it binds is unknown.

Germline V gene lookup returns CDR1 PRHDT and CDR2 FYEKMQ (reference sequence). The CDR3 length is 13 residues. Trimming stripped 0 bases from V and 6 bases from J, with 9 bases between. This receptor was taken from a woman aged 25-80 years with non-small cell lung cancer. V and J are TRBV13 and TRBJ2-7, with D unresolved. The starting material was blood, obtained at baseline. CDR3 DNA: TGTGCCAGCAGCTTAGGTCGGATGAGCGAGCAGTACTTC. Its translation: CASSLGRMSEQYF.